This T cell receptor beta chain was identified in a study of blood T cells in healthy people across ages. CDR1 is SNHLY, CDR2 FYNNEI, per germline. The length of the CDR3 is 15 residues. J lost 3 bases, V lost 8 bases, and 13 bases had no gene match. A second roughly 6 to 11 cycle PCR used barcoded and J-beta primers. A single record per CDR3 protein comes from TCRdb applying MiXCR to the 5' RACE reads. The sample carries about 2 million distinct CDR3 sequences, about 50% recorded once. Input material: blood. This rearrangement joins TRBV2 to TRBJ2-7, with TRBD1 matching 7 bases. The receptor comes from a woman between 40 and 55 years old in good health. CDR3: CASQNDRAVGYEQYF. CDR3 nucleotide sequence: TGTGCCAGCCAGAATGACAGGGCAGTGGGCTACGAGCAGTACTTC.